These T cell receptor beta chains were read from a single sample in a study of chemoradiotherapy in HPV16-positive cancers. The repertoire was sequenced with immunoSEQ multiplex PCR; TCRdb's copy has only in-frame clones and lacks some. The repertoire consists of some 14,000 clones, with roughly 93% occurring once and the leading ten covering around 2.9%. The material was blood, obtained from a patient who underwent chemoradiotherapy. Source of these receptors: a human donor with HPV-associated anogenital cancer. Each CDR3 is given with its conserved first and last residue. D genes are given only for firm matches. Size is stated for part of the rows, as once, few or many counts, or as a class when the clone is expanded.

clone_size | j_call | v_call | d_call | cdr3_aa | cdr3_nt
few | TRBJ1-5 | TRBV5-1 | NA | CASSLGDLPNQPQHF | TGCGCCAGCAGCTTGGGGGACCTACCAAATCAGCCCCAGCATTTT
NA | TRBJ1-1 | TRBV19 | TRBD1 | CASTRTGVSSRNTEAFF | TGTGCCAGTACTCGGACAGGGGTGTCAAGTAGGAACACTGAAGCTTTCTTT
NA | TRBJ1-5 | TRBV7-2 | NA | CASSLYRQDQPQHF | TGTGCCAGCAGCTTATATCGACAGGATCAGCCCCAGCATTTT
NA | TRBJ1-5 | TRBV23-1 | NA | CASSQWSWLFPSNQPQHF | TGCGCCAGCAGTCAATGGTCTTGGCTGTTCCCTAGCAATCAGCCCCAGCATTTT
few | TRBJ1-2 | TRBV6-5 | TRBD1 | CASSYRGPGYGYTF | TGTGCCAGCAGTTACAGGGGGCCCGGCTATGGCTACACCTTC
NA | TRBJ1-6 | TRBV9 | TRBD1 | CASSPRDRAVGNSPLHF | TGTGCCAGCAGCCCCCGGGACAGGGCAGTAGGCAATTCACCCCTCCACTTT
NA | TRBJ1-3 | TRBV7-2 | NA | CASSRLAQTVYSGNTIYF | TGTGCCAGCAGCCGGCTTGCTCAGACCGTGTACTCTGGAAACACCATATATTTT
NA | TRBJ2-3 | TRBV27 | TRBD2 | CASSLKRGRISDTQYF | TGTGCCAGCAGCCTTAAGCGGGGGAGAATTTCAGATACGCAGTATTTT
NA | TRBJ2-3 | TRBV30 | NA | CAWSVDYISTDTQYF | TGTGCCTGGAGCGTCGACTATATCTCGACAGATACGCAGTATTTT
NA | TRBJ2-7 | TRBV27 | NA | CASSLAPRSSYEQYF | TGTGCCAGCAGTTTAGCCCCGCGGAGCTCCTACGAGCAGTACTTC
NA | TRBJ2-7 | TRBV11-2 | TRBD1 | CASSLSGQGVYEQYF | TGTGCCAGCAGCTTATCGGGACAGGGGGTGTACGAGCAGTACTTC
NA | TRBJ2-5 | TRBV6-6 | NA | CASSSTQETQYF | TGTGCCAGCAGTTCCACTCAAGAGACCCAGTACTTC
NA | TRBJ1-1 | TRBV27 | NA | CASSLAGNTEAFF | TGTGCCAGCAGTTTGGCAGGGAACACTGAAGCTTTCTTT
NA | TRBJ1-2 | TRBV5-4 | TRBD1 | CASSSNRGLAEGYTF | TGTGCCAGCAGCTCAAACAGGGGGTTAGCAGAAGGCTACACCTTC
once | TRBJ1-6 | TRBV30 | NA | CAWSVSKVPHF | TGTGCCTGGAGTGTATCAAAGGTGCCCCACTTT
NA | TRBJ1-4 | TRBV14 | NA | CASSLGQSNEKLFF | TGTGCCAGCAGCCTGGGACAATCGAATGAAAAACTGTTTTTT
NA | TRBJ1-2 | TRBV6-5 | TRBD1 | CASSYGTGVNGYTF | TGTGCCAGCAGTTACGGGACAGGGGTTAATGGCTACACCTTC
NA | TRBJ1-1 | TRBV19 | NA | CASTPTALNTEAFF | TGTGCCAGTACCCCGACAGCCTTGAACACTGAAGCTTTCTTT
NA | TRBJ2-2 | TRBV7-6 | NA | CASRLYRGPTNTGELFF | TGTGCCAGCAGACTCTACCGAGGGCCCACGAACACCGGGGAGCTGTTTTTT
NA | TRBJ1-2 | TRBV4-1 | NA | CASSQDQTTALYGYTF | TGCGCCAGCAGCCAAGATCAAACCACCGCCCTCTATGGCTACACCTTC
NA | TRBJ1-2 | TRBV30 | NA | CAWTPRGRAKYGYTF | TGTGCCTGGACCCCGCGGGGCAGGGCAAAATATGGCTACACCTTC
NA | TRBJ2-1 | TRBV7-2 | TRBD2 | CASSPGTSGYNEQFF | TGTGCCAGCAGCCCCGGGACTAGCGGGTACAATGAGCAGTTCTTC
NA | TRBJ2-1 | TRBV9 | TRBD2 | CASSVIAGGLNEQFF | TGTGCCAGCAGCGTTATAGCGGGGGGGCTCAATGAGCAGTTCTTC
NA | TRBJ2-3 | TRBV15 | TRBD2 | CATSRDLALAGAQYF | TGTGCCACCAGCAGAGATTTGGCCCTAGCGGGTGCGCAGTATTTT
medium-sized | TRBJ1-5 | TRBV6-1 | NA | CASSHTPDTGAPQHF | TGTGCCAGCAGCCACACACCGGACACCGGTGCGCCCCAGCATTTT
NA | TRBJ1-6 | TRBV6-1 | NA | CASSEAAVYNSPLHF | TGTGCCAGCAGTGAAGCAGCTGTCTATAATTCACCCCTCCACTTT
NA | TRBJ1-3 | TRBV9 | NA | CASSVESSGNTIYF | TGTGCCAGCAGCGTTGAGAGTTCTGGAAACACCATATATTTT
once | TRBJ2-3 | TRBV9 | TRBD2 | CASSVAVAGGPADTQYF | TGTGCCAGCAGCGTAGCTGTAGCGGGGGGGCCCGCAGATACGCAGTATTTT
NA | TRBJ2-3 | TRBV11-3 | TRBD2 | CASSLARGTNTDTQYF | TGTGCCAGCAGCTTAGCCCGGGGGACTAACACAGATACGCAGTATTTT
NA | TRBJ1-6 | TRBV28 | TRBD1 | CASRGRTGFLAPLHF | TGTGCCAGCAGGGGACGGACAGGCTTTTTGGCACCCCTCCACTTT
NA | TRBJ1-2 | TRBV29-1 | NA | CSVELRYGYTF | TGCAGCGTTGAACTTCGTTATGGCTACACCTTC
NA | TRBJ2-1 | TRBV6-1 | TRBD1 | CASSRTGIEFNEQFF | TGTGCCAGCAGTAGGACAGGGATTGAGTTCAATGAGCAGTTCTTC
NA | TRBJ1-6 | TRBV14 | NA | CASSQDGAVNSPLHF | TGTGCCAGCAGCCAAGATGGGGCAGTTAATTCACCCCTCCACTTT
NA | TRBJ1-6 | TRBV5-6 | NA | CASSFRSYNSPLHF | TGTGCCAGCAGCTTCCGCTCTTATAATTCACCCCTCCACTTT